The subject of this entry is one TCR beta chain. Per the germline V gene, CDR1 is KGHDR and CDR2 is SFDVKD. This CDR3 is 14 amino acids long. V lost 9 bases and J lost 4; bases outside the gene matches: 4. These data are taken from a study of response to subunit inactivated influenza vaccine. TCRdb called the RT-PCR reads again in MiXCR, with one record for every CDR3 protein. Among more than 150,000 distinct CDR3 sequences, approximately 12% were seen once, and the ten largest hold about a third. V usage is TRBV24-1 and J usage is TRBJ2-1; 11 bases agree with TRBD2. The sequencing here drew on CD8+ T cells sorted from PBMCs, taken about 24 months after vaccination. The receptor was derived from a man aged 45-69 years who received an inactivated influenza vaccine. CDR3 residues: CATEVAGGYNEQFF. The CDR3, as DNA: TGTGCCACCGAAGTAGCGGGAGGGTACAATGAGCAGTTCTTC.